This passage covers 21 T cell receptor beta chains from one sample sequenced in a study of cytomegalovirus exposure and HLA in healthy donors. It was with 60 Vbeta and 13 Jbeta primers that the PCR ran. Libraries were prepared by immunoSEQ multiplex PCR; TCRdb keeps only in-frame clonotypes and omits some of them. This table holds roughly 60,000 clones, around 70% found once. The sample was PBMCs. The origin of the receptors is a woman between 55 and 75 years old in good health and CMV-seropositive.

This chain links TRBV27 with TRBJ1-2; 12 positions match TRBD1. The CDR3 is 15 residues long. CDR1 MNHEY and CDR2 SMNVEV come from the germline V gene (reference sequence). Trimming took 4 bases from V and 3 from J; bases not matched to a gene: 3. The CDR3 loop reads CASSSGTGGYYGYTF. CDR3 bases: TGTGCCAGCAGTTCCGGGACAGGGGGCTACTATGGCTACACCTTC.

For this clone: This sequence is one base from a far larger clone and is likely a read error. V is TRBV2 and J is TRBJ2-7; unclear D gene. CDR3 length: 13 amino acids. Germline CDR1 SNHLY, CDR2 FYNNEI. This chain's CDR3 is CSSSEGVSDEQYF. The CDR3 region has the DNA TGTTCCAGCAGTGAAGGTGTATCCGACGAGCAGTACTTC.

This chain joins TRBV7-9 and TRBJ2-1; D possibly corresponds to TRBD1 (6 bases). CDR1 is SEHNR and CDR2 is FQNEAQ in the germline V gene (reference sequence). CDR3 length: 17 residues. Trimming removed 1 base at V and 3 bases at J, with 16 bases between. CDR3 in amino acids: CASSLGVGRGNYNEQFF. The CDR3 DNA is TGTGCCAGCAGCTTAGGGGTGGGCAGGGGCAACTACAATGAGCAGTTCTTC.

The CDR3 nucleotides are TGTGCCAGCAGTGACTCGAATCCCACAGTCTCGACAGATACGCAGTATTTT. This gives the protein CASSDSNPTVSTDTQYF. This chain links TRBV6-4 with TRBJ2-3; D not resolved. The CDR3 extends over 17 amino acids. Deletions cut 0 bases from V and 3 bases from J, with 16 bases between. From germline, CDR1 is MRHNA and CDR2 SNTAGT.

This clone was detected a few times. Mismatch with germline at one junction end may stem from a read error. The rearrangement links TRBV7-8 to TRBJ1-5; maybe TRBD1 (6 bases). This CDR3 comprises 16 residues. Germline V gene sequence: CDR1 SGHVS, CDR2 FQNEAQ. The chain's CDR3 is CASSQYKDSPNQPQHF. CDR3 DNA: TGCGCCAGCAGCCAATACAAGGACAGCCCCAATCAGCCCCAGCATTTT. Filled out from reference TRBV7-8 and TRBJ1-5, the complete variable domain reads GAGVSQSPRYKVAKRGQDVALRCDPISGHVSLFWYQQALGQGPEFLTYFQNEAQLDKSGLPSDRFFAERPEGSVSTLKIQRTQQEDSAVYLCASSQYKDSPNQPQHFGDGTRLSIL.

This rearrangement joins TRBV7-2 to TRBJ1-5; 7 bases are a match to TRBD1. The germline V gene has CDR1 SGHTA and CDR2 FQGNSA. This CDR3 has 16 residues. CDR3 region: CATDLGPTGINQPQHF. The CDR3, as DNA: TGTGCTACTGATCTCGGCCCGACAGGGATCAATCAGCCCCAGCATTTT.

The V and J genes are TRBV28 and TRBJ2-6, with TRBD2 as a possible D gene (5 bases). CDR3 length: 14 residues. Germline CDR1 reads MDHEN; CDR2 reads SYDVKM. V lost 7 bases to trimming and J lost 0 bases, with 7 bases between them. CDR3 protein: CASKSGSGANVLTF. The CDR3 DNA is TGTGCCAGCAAAAGCGGCTCTGGGGCCAACGTCCTGACTTTC.

This clone came up a few times. The chain links TRBV5-6 to TRBJ2-7; TRBD2 is a possible D gene (6 bases). The germline V gene has CDR1 SGHDT and CDR2 YYEEEE. Trimming removed 3 bases from V and 4 bases from J, with 11 bases in between. The CDR3 sequence is 13 residues long. The CDR3 loop reads CASSSGALYEQYF. The CDR3 nucleotides are TGTGCCAGCAGCTCGGGAGCGTTGTACGAGCAGTACTTC.

This clone was recorded a few times. This sequence joins TRBV14 and TRBJ2-3; D is possibly TRBD2 (6 bases). From germline, CDR1 is SGHDN and CDR2 FVKESK. V was cut by 4 bases and J by 0 bases, with 11 bases left in between. The length of the CDR3 is 15 residues. As DNA, the CDR3 is TGTGCCAGCAGCCTATCCGGGACTAGCACAGATACGCAGTATTTT. Translation: CASSLSGTSTDTQYF. Combining the CDR3 with reference TRBV14 and TRBJ2-3 gives the whole variable domain EAGVTQFPSHSVIEKGQTVTLRCDPISGHDNLYWYRRVMGKEIKFLLHFVKESKQDESGMPNNRFLAERTGGTYSTLKVQPAELEDSGVYFCASSLSGTSTDTQYFGPGTRLTVL.

The chain is built from TRBV5-8 and TRBJ1-2, with a possible D match to TRBD1 (6 bases). The germline CDR1 and CDR2 sequences are SGHTS and YDEGEE. The length of the CDR3 is 12 residues. The V end lost 1 base, the J end lost 12 bases, and 13 bases lay between the germline ends. The chain's CDR3 is CASSLWGQEDTF. CDR3 DNA: TGTGCCAGCAGCTTGTGGGGGCAGGAGGACACCTTC.

As for this clone: At one end the junction does not follow the germline gene, possibly because of a read error. J is TRBJ2-1 and V is TRBV2; 9 nucleotides line up with TRBD2. CDR1 and CDR2 from the germline V gene are SNHLY and FYNNEI. The CDR3 covers 12 residues. CDR3 coding DNA: TGTGCCAGCAGTGAAAGGCGGGGGGGCACGGTCTTC. It yields the protein CASSERRGGTVF.

The CDR3: CASSGTGGYEQYF. Here the CDR3 DNA reads TGTGCCAGCTCCGGGACAGGGGGATACGAGCAGTACTTC. The chain combines TRBV2 with TRBJ2-7; 11 bases map to TRBD1. Germline CDR1 and CDR2: SNHLY and FYNNEI. After removal of 8 bases from V and 4 bases from J, the junction contained 4 bases not matched to a gene. The CDR3 is 13 residues long.

On this clone itself: The sample holds other DNA sequences that translate to the same CDR3. The V gene is TRBV7-2, the J gene TRBJ1-1; D remains ambiguous. V shed 4 bases and J shed 0 bases, with 6 bases lying between them. The CDR3 is made up of 13 amino acids. CDR1 and CDR2 from the germline V gene are SGHTA and FQGNSA. The CDR3 here is CASSSLMNTEAFF. The DNA for the CDR3 is TGTGCCAGCAGCTCACTAATGAACACTGAAGCTTTCTTT.

This chain links TRBV5-1 with TRBJ2-5; D may be TRBD2 (6 bases). This CDR3 has 16 residues. Between the trimmed V and J ends, which lost 2 bases and 5 bases, there was a span of 19 bases. Per the germline V gene, CDR1 is SGHRS and CDR2 is YFSETQ. The CDR3 DNA follows: TGCGCCAGCAGCTTTGAGGGGACTCCCCTTAAGGAGACCCAGTACTTC. Translating it yields CASSFEGTPLKETQYF.

A word on this clone: Mismatch with germline at one junction end may stem from a read error. The V call is TRBV7-8, the J call TRBJ1-5; D is perhaps TRBD1 (6 bases). The CDR3 totals 16 residues. Germline values: CDR1 SGHVS, CDR2 FQNEAQ. CDR3 region: CAGSSSVQGWEQPQHF. CDR3 bases: TGTGCCGGCAGCTCGTCTGTACAGGGTTGGGAGCAGCCCCAGCATTTT.

The rearrangement uses TRBV19 and TRBJ1-5, with D tentatively TRBD1 (5 bases). Deletions cut 0 bases from V and 8 bases from J, with 14 bases between. This CDR3 has 15 residues. CDR1 LNHDA and CDR2 SQIVND come from the germline V gene (reference sequence). The CDR3 bases are TGTGCCAGTAGTATAGATTATTCAGGGTTAAAGCCCCAGCATTTT. Translation gives CASSIDYSGLKPQHF.

Here the CDR3 reads CAWSVTGTEQYF. For the CDR3, the DNA is TGTGCCTGGAGTGTAACAGGAACCGAGCAGTACTTC. The J gene is TRBJ2-7, the V gene TRBV30; D perhaps matches TRBD1 (5 bases). The CDR3 extends over 12 amino acids. With 0 bases removed from V and 6 bases from J, the gap between germline ends came to 9 bases. The germline V gene has CDR1 GTSNPN and CDR2 SVGIG (reference sequence).

In the case of this clone: Additional DNA sequences in this sample encode the identical CDR3. The chain employs TRBV6-1 and TRBJ1-1; D unclear. CDR3 length: 13 amino acids. Germline lookup yields CDR1 MNHNS and CDR2 SASEGT. Trimming left V 6 bases short and J 1 base short, with 9 bases between. CDR3 nucleotides: TGTGCCAGCAGCCTTACAGAGAACACTGAAGCTTTCTTT. Translation gives CASSLTENTEAFF.

The genes are TRBV7-2 and TRBJ1-1; D remains unclear. The germline CDR1 and CDR2 sequences are SGHTA and FQGNSA. The CDR3 sequence is 13 residues long. Trimming left V 5 bases short and J 4 bases short, with 11 bases between. DNA for the CDR3: TGTGCCAGCAGCCCTACCGAGGGCACTGAAGCTTTCTTT. Its protein is CASSPTEGTEAFF.

This chain uses TRBV2 with TRBJ2-3, with 7 bases that match TRBD1. Germline assignment: CDR1 SNHLY and CDR2 FYNNEI. The CDR3 contains 15 residues. The trim removed 4 bases at V and 1 base at J, leaving 5 bases unmatched. The CDR3 is CASSADRTRTDTQYF. The CDR3 region has the DNA TGTGCCAGCAGTGCGGACAGGACTCGCACAGATACGCAGTATTTT. Combining the CDR3 with reference TRBV2 and TRBJ2-3 gives the whole variable domain EPEVTQTPSHQVTQMGQEVILRCVPISNHLYFYWYRQILGQKVEFLVSFYNNEISEKSEIFDDQFSVERPDGSNFTLKIRSTKLEDSAMYFCASSADRTRTDTQYFGPGTRLTVL.

The rearrangement uses TRBV2 and TRBJ2-6; TRBD1 matches at 9 bases. Unmatched junction bases numbered 8, after V lost 6 bases and J lost 2 bases. The CDR3 is 17 amino acids. The germline CDR1 and CDR2 sequences are SNHLY and FYNNEI. The CDR3 protein is CASRRDRAGTGANVLTF. The CDR3 coding sequence is TGTGCCAGCAGACGGGACAGGGCCGGGACTGGGGCCAACGTCCTGACTTTC.